This T cell receptor beta chain was identified in a study of Ad26.COV2.S vaccination and SARS-CoV-2 variants. In the study overall: Ad26.COV2.S shots went into the muscle once or twice, 56 days apart.

Stated treatment: 15 to 20 received Ad26.COV2.S at low or high dose, single or two shots; about 5 received placebo; per-sample allocation not given. On day 63 after the first injection, vaccine and placebo recipients gave samples. CDR3 length: 11 residues. Germline loops: CDR1 SGHNT, CDR2 YENEEA. Trimming left V 5 bases short and J 5 bases short, with 4 bases between. The table came from immunoSEQ multiplex PCR; TCRdb's copy has only in-frame clones and leaves some out. The sample lists some 240,000 clones; around nine tenths were seen once. This sequence joins TRBV11-3 and TRBJ2-1; no clear D gene. This receptor was identified in a person between 18 and 60 years old who received the Ad26.COV2.S COVID-19 vaccine or a placebo. Sample: peripheral blood, taken in a trial of Ad26.COV2.S vaccine versus placebo. The CDR3 DNA reads TGTGCCAGCAGCACACACAATGAGCAGTTCTTC. Amino acid sequence: CASSTHNEQFF. The full variable domain, in which reference TRBV11-3 and TRBJ2-1 provide the parts outside the CDR3, is EAGVVQSPRYKIIEKKQPVAFWCNPISGHNTLYWYLQNLGQGPELLIRYENEEAVDDSQLPKDRFSAERLKGVDSTLKIQPAELGDSAVYLCASSTHNEQFFGPGTRLTVL.